This T cell receptor (beta chain) was sequenced in a study of brain T cells in children with intractable seizures. Overall study results and limits: Only CDR3 sequence similarity suggested viral specificity, without known HCMV serostatus.

Documented time point: blood from clinic visit 5 months post-surgery; TSC patient then seizure free. The sequenced cases were selected for having the highest brain T cell transcript signatures. On this clone itself: Its antigen remains unidentified.

Generated by immunoSEQ multiplex PCR, the TCRdb table keeps only in-frame clones and is missing some. Of under 400,000 clones in the sample, over 90% are singletons; the top ten hold about 5.8%. Sequenced here: peripheral blood, sampled 5 to 6 months after surgery. This TCR came from a boy younger than two with tuberous sclerosis and intractable seizures.

CDR3 nucleotides: TGTGCCAGCAGCGTAGAGGGGGCCGGTGGAAACACCATATATTTT. Its protein product is CASSVEGAGGNTIYF. The chain has TRBV9 and TRBJ1-3, with 7 positions matching TRBD1. Germline CDR1 is SGDLS and CDR2 is YYNGEE. The length of the CDR3 is 15 residues. Trimming at V came to 0 bases and at J to 3 bases, leaving 3 bases not matched to a gene.